These 9 T cell receptor beta chains came from one sample sequenced in a study of shared clonotypes between healthy human individuals. Sequenced by immunoSEQ multiplex PCR; TCRdb stores in-frame clones only, minus some. The table lists some 200,000 clones, under 80% of them singletons. Sequenced: memory CD4+ T cells sorted from blood. The subset was: CD45RA-negative fraction. These receptors were taken from a man younger than 45 in good health.

The chain recombines TRBV2 with TRBJ2-1, with D perhaps being TRBD1 or TRBD2 (5 bases each). The CDR3 has 11 residues. V lost 6 bases to trimming and J lost 6 bases, with 6 bases between them. CDR1 SNHLY and CDR2 FYNNEI come from the germline V gene. The chain's CDR3 is CASRGTNEQFF. The CDR3 DNA is TGTGCCAGCAGGGGGACCAATGAGCAGTTCTTC.

The chain joins TRBV5-1 to TRBJ2-7, with a tentative D call TRBD2 (6 bases). The CDR3 totals 16 residues. Trimming took off 0 bases at V and 3 bases at J, with 16 bases between the two ends. Germline loops: CDR1 SGHRS, CDR2 YFSETQ. The CDR3 loop is CASSLGSGTWSYEQYF. The CDR3 DNA follows: TGCGCCAGCAGCTTGGGGTCCGGGACTTGGAGCTACGAGCAGTACTTC.

The gene calls are TRBV2 and TRBJ2-3; TRBD2 matches 7 bases. This CDR3 contains 12 residues. The V gene's germline CDR1 is SNHLY and CDR2 FYNNEI. The ends lost 8 bases at V and 5 bases at J; junction bases unmatched: 4. CDR3 amino acids: CASGLVEDTQYF. CDR3 nucleotides: TGTGCCAGCGGACTAGTTGAAGATACGCAGTATTTT.

The CDR3 region has the DNA TGTGCCTGGGACCACCCCCGGTGTGAATTGGAGTTCGACGAGCAGTACTTC. Its protein product is CAWDHPRCELEFDEQYF. The rearrangement joins TRBV30 to TRBJ2-7; D gene ambiguous. The length of the CDR3 is 17 residues. V gave up 5 bases and J gave up 5 bases, with 28 bases separating them. CDR1 and CDR2 from the germline V gene are GTSNPN and SVGIG (reference sequence).

The chain combines TRBV7-9 with TRBJ1-1; no clear D gene. Germline-derived CDR1 and CDR2 are SEHNR and FQNEAQ (reference sequence). The CDR3 has 16 residues. V was shortened by 3 bases and J by 5 bases, with 19 bases between the two germline ends. CDR3: CASSFSLGSGRTEAFF. In DNA form, the CDR3 reads TGTGCCAGCAGCTTCTCGTTAGGGTCTGGGCGGACTGAAGCTTTCTTT.

This clone was recorded once. The V call is TRBV15, the J call TRBJ2-7; D ambiguous. The CDR3 covers 15 residues. The germline CDR1 and CDR2 sequences are LNHNV and YYDKDF (reference sequence). Trimming took off 2 bases at V and 3 bases at J, with 14 bases between the two ends. The CDR3, as DNA: TGTGCCACCAGCAGAACACCCTTAACCAACTACGAGCAGTACTTC. This encodes CATSRTPLTNYEQYF.

This chain joins TRBV28 and TRBJ2-5; TRBD1 matches at 9 bases. The germline V gene has CDR1 MDHEN and CDR2 SYDVKM. The CDR3 is 15 amino acids. Trimming cost V 4 bases and J 4 bases; bases outside gene matches: 7. Here the CDR3 DNA reads TGTGCCAGCAGTTCGGACGGGGACAGGGCAGAGACCCAGTACTTC. Translation gives CASSSDGDRAETQYF.

This clone was picked up many times. The chain uses TRBV29-1 and TRBJ1-1; D ambiguous. The CDR3 totals 14 residues. Trimming pared 5 bases from V and 1 base from J, leaving 14 bases between. Germline V gene lookup returns CDR1 SQVTM and CDR2 ANQGSEA. CDR3 DNA: TGCAGCGTTCAACCTACCCCCGGGAACACTGAAGCTTTCTTT. The encoded protein is CSVQPTPGNTEAFF.

The table lists this clone with a few counts. The rearrangement links TRBV6-6 to TRBJ1-4; D remains unclear. Deletions cut 4 bases from V and 7 bases from J, with 4 bases between. CDR3 size: 11 residues. CDR1 MNHNY and CDR2 SVGAGI come from the germline V gene (reference sequence). This CDR3 is CASSFREKLFF. The CDR3 DNA reads as TGTGCCAGCAGTTTTCGTGAAAAACTGTTTTTT.